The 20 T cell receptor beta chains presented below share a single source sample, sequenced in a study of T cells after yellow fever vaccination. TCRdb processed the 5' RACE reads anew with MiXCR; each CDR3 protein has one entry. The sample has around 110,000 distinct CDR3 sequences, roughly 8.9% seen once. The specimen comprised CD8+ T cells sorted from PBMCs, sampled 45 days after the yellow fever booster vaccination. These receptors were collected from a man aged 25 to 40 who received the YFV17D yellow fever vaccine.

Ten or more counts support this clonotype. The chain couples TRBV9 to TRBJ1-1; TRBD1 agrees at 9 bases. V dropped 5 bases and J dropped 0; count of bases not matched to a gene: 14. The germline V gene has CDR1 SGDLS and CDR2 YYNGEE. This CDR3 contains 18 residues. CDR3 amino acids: CASSGNPQGALMNTEAFF. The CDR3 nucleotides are TGTGCCAGCAGTGGAAACCCACAGGGGGCACTGATGAACACTGAAGCTTTCTTT.

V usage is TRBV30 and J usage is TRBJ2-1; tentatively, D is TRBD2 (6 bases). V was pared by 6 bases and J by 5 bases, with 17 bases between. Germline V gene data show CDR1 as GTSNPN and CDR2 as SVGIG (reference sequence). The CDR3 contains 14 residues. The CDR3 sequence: CACPGRHHNNEQFF. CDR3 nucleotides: TGTGCCTGTCCGGGGAGGCACCACAACAATGAGCAGTTCTTC.

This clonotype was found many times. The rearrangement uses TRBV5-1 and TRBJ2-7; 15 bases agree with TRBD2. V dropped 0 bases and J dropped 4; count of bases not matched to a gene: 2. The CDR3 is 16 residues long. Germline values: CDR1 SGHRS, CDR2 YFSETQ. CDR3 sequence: CASSLAGTSGGYEQYF. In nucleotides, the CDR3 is TGCGCCAGCAGCTTGGCCGGGACTAGCGGGGGGTACGAGCAGTACTTC.

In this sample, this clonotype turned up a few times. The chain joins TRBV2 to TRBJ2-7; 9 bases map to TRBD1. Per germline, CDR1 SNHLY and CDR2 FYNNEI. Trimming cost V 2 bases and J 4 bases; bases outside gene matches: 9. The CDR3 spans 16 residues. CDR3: CASSESWDRAYYEQYF. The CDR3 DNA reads TGTGCCAGCAGTGAATCCTGGGACAGGGCCTATTACGAGCAGTACTTC. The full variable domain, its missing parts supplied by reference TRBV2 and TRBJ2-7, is EPEVTQTPSHQVTQMGQEVILRCVPISNHLYFYWYRQILGQKVEFLVSFYNNEISEKSEIFDDQFSVERPDGSNFTLKIRSTKLEDSAMYFCASSESWDRAYYEQYFGPGTRLTVT.

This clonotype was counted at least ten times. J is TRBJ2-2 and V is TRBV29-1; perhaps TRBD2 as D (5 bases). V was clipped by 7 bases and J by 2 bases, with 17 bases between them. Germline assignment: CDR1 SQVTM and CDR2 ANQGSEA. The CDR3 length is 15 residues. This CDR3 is CSANINSGNTGELFF. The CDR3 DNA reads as TGCAGCGCGAATATCAACAGCGGAAACACCGGGGAGCTGTTTTTT.

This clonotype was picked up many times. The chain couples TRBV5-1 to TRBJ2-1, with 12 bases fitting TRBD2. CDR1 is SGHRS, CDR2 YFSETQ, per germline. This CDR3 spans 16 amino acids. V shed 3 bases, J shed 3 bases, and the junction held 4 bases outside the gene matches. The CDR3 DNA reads TGCGCCAGCAGCTGGACTAGCGGGATGGACTACAATGAGCAGTTCTTC. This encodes CASSWTSGMDYNEQFF.

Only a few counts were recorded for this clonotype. CDR3 sequence (DNA): TGCAGTGCTCAAAGCAGGGTAGCGGGAAACCAAGAGACCCAGTACTTC. Its translation is CSAQSRVAGNQETQYF. The chain recombines TRBV20-1 with TRBJ2-5, with 8 bases fitting TRBD2. CDR3 length: 16 amino acids. The ends lost 5 bases at V and 0 bases at J; junction bases unmatched: 11. CDR1 is DFQATT, CDR2 SNEGSKA, per germline (reference sequence).

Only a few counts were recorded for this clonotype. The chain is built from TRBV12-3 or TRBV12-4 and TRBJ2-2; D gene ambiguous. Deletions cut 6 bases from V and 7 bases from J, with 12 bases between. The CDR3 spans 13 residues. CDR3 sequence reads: CASRTAAFGELFF. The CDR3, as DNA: TGTGCCAGCAGGACTGCTGCTTTCGGGGAGCTGTTTTTT.

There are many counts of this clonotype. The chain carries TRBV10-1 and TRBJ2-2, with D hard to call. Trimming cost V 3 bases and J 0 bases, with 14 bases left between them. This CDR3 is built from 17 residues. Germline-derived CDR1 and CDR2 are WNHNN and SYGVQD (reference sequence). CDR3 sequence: CASSDFPRASNTGELFF. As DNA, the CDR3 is TGCGCCAGCAGTGATTTCCCCCGTGCCTCGAACACCGGGGAGCTGTTTTTT.

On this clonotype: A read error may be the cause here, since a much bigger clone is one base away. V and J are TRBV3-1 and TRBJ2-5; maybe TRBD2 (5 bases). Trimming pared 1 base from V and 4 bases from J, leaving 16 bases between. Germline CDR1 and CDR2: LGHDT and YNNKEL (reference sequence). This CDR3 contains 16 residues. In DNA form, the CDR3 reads TGTGCCAGCAGCCAAGGACGGGGTAGCTGGAGAGAGACCCAGTACTTC. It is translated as CASSQGRGSWRETQYF.

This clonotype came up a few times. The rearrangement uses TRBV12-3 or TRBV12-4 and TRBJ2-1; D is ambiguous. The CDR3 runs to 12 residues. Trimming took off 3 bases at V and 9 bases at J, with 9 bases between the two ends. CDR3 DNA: TGTGCCAGCAGTTTTACGCCTACTGAGCAGTTCTTC. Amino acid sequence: CASSFTPTEQFF.

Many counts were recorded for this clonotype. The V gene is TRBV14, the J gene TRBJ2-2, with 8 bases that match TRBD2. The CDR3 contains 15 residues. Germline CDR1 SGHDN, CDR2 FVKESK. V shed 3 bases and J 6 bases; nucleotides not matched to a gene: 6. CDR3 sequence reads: CASSHTAGGAGELFF. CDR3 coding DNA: TGTGCCAGCAGCCATACCGCGGGAGGAGCCGGGGAGCTGTTTTTT.

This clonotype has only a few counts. The CDR3 nucleotides read TGTGCCAGTAGTAGAGACAGGGTGGAACTGTTTTTT. This sequence encodes CASSRDRVELFF. The rearrangement joins TRBV19 to TRBJ2-2; 7 bases agree with TRBD1. The CDR3 extends over 12 amino acids. In germline, CDR1 is LNHDA, CDR2 SQIVND (reference sequence). V lost 4 bases and J lost 14; bases outside the gene matches: 7.

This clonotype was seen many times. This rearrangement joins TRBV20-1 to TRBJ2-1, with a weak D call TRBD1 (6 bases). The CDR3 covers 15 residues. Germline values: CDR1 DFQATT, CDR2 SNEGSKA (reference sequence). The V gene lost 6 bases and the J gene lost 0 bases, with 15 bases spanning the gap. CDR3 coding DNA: TGCAGTGCCTCAGGGGACCCTAGCTCCTACAATGAGCAGTTCTTC. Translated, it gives CSASGDPSSYNEQFF.

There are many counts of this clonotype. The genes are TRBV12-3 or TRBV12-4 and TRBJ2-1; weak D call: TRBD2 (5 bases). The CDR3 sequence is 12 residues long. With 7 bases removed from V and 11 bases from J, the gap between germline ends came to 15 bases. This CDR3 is CASNNWETKQFF. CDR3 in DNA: TGTGCCAGCAACAACTGGGAGACGAAGCAGTTCTTC.

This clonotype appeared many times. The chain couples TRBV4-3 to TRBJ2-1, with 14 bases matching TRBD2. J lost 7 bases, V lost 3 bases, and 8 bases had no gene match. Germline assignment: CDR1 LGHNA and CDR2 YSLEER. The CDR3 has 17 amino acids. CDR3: CASSHGVGTSGSNEQFF. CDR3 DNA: TGCGCCAGCAGCCATGGGGTGGGGACTAGCGGGAGTAATGAGCAGTTCTTC.

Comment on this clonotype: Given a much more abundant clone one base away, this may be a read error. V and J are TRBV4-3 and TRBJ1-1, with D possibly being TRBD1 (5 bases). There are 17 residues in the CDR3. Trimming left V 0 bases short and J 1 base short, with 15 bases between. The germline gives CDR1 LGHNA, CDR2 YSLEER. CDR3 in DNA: TGCGCCAGCAGCCAAGACTTTGAAAAGACAGAGAACACTGAAGCTTTCTTT. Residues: CASSQDFEKTENTEAFF.

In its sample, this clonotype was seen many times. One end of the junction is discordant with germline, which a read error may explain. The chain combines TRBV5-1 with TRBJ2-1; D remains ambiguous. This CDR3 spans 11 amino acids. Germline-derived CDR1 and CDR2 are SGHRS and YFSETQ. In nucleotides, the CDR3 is TGTGCCAGCAGCTTAAACAATGAGCAGTTCTTC. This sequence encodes CASSLNNEQFF. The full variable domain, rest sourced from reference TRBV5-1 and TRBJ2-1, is KAGVTQTPRYLIKTRGQQVTLSCSPISGHRSVSWYQQTPGQGLQFLFEYFSETQRNKGNFPGRFSGRQFSNSRSEMNVSTLELGDSALYLCASSLNNEQFFGPGTRLTVL.

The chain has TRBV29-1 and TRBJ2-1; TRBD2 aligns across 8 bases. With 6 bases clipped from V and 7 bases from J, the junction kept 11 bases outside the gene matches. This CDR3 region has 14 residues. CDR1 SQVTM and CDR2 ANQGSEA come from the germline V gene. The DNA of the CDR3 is TGCAGCGTGATCGCGAGCGGGAGCGCGAATGAGCAGTTCTTC. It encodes CSVIASGSANEQFF.

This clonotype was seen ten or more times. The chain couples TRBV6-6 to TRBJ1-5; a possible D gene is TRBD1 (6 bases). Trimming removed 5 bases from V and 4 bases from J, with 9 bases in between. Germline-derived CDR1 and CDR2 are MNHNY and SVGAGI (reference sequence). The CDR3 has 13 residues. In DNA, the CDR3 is TGTGCCAGCAGTCGTCAGGGGAATCAGCCCCAGCATTTT. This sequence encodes CASSRQGNQPQHF.